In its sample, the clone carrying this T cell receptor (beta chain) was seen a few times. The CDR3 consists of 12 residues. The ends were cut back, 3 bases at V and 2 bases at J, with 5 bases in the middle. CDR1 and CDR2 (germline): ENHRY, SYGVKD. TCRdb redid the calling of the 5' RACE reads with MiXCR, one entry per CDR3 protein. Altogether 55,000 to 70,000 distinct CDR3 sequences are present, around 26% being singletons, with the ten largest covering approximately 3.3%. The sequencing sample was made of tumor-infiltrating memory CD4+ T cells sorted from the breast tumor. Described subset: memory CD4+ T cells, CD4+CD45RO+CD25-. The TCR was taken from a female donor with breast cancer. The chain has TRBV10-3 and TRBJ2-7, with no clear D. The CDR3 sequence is CAISDAAYEQYF. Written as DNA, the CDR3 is TGTGCCATCAGTGATGCAGCCTACGAGCAGTACTTC.